This T cell receptor beta chain stems from a study of early T cells in non-severe SARS-CoV-2 infection. Study context: The authors sequenced bulk RNA from unsorted whole blood, leaving chains unpaired.

This clonotype was recorded at least ten times. TCRdb reprocessed the 5' RACE reads with MiXCR, giving one entry per CDR3 protein. The sample lists over 30,000 distinct CDR3 sequences; roughly 5.7% were seen once. The germline gives CDR1 SGDLS, CDR2 YYNGEE. With 0 bases removed from V and 5 bases from J, the gap between germline ends came to 15 bases. The CDR3 loop spans 16 amino acids. The clonotype originates from an adult who was a healthcare worker with PCR-confirmed SARS-CoV-2 infection or an uninfected control (not recorded which). The chain links TRBV9 to TRBJ2-1, with D perhaps TRBD2 (6 bases). The material sequenced was whole blood, taken at baseline. The CDR3 bases are TGTGCCAGCAGCGTAGATTTTAGCGGAGACCACAATGAGCAGTTCTTC. Amino acid sequence: CASSVDFSGDHNEQFF.